Shown below are 21 T cell receptor beta chains from a single sample sequenced in a study of blood T cell repertoires in COVID-19 (dated by TCRdb to 2018 to 2020). Library prep was done by the immunoSEQ multiplex PCR assay. TCRdb limited this immuneACCESS table to in-frame rearrangements with V and J called. A share of clones is missing; checked studies link under half to unresolved V genes, and the rest is unexplained. Within this sample are hundreds of thousands of clones, with around 90% of them counted one time only. More than 10% of the sample lies in the top ten. The material sequenced was peripheral blood. Receptors originate from a woman between 18 and 30 years old who had recovered from COVID-19.

This clone occurred once. V and J are TRBV5-1 and TRBJ2-3, with D possibly matching TRBD2 (7 bases). The CDR3 totals 14 residues. Looked up from germline, CDR1 is SGHRS and CDR2 is YFSETQ. V lost 5 bases to trimming and J lost 2 bases, with 12 bases between them. Here the CDR3 reads CASRGGVTTDTQYF. In nucleotides, the CDR3 is TGCGCCAGCAGAGGGGGGGTCACCACAGATACGCAGTATTTT.

The chain has TRBV6-5 and TRBJ1-2, with 8 bases that match TRBD1. The V gene end was trimmed by 9 bases and the J gene end by 7 bases; junction bases not matched to a gene: 4. The CDR3 has 11 residues. Per germline, CDR1 MNHEY and CDR2 SVGAGI. The CDR3, as DNA: TGTGCCAGTGACAGGGGCCGTGGCTACACCTTC. Its translation: CASDRGRGYTF.

The chain combines TRBV5-1 with TRBJ2-3; possible D gene TRBD2, 5 bases. The CDR3 contains 16 residues. In germline, CDR1 is SGHRS, CDR2 YFSETQ. V dropped 0 bases and J dropped 0 bases, with 11 bases sitting between them. Written as DNA, the CDR3 is TGCGCCAGCAGCTTGGGCAGCGGAGTAAGCACAGATACGCAGTATTTT. Its translation is CASSLGSGVSTDTQYF.

In its sample, this clone was seen once. This sequence joins TRBV5-1 and TRBJ1-2, with a weak D call TRBD1 (5 bases). Germline loops: CDR1 SGHRS, CDR2 YFSETQ. The CDR3 extends over 15 amino acids. V lost 2 bases, J lost 2 bases, and 13 bases lay in between. Written as DNA, the CDR3 is TGCGCCAGCAGCTTCATCGGGACTCACAACTATGGCTACACCTTC. Protein product: CASSFIGTHNYGYTF.

This chain connects TRBV5-6 to TRBJ2-7; 7 bases map to TRBD2. The length of the CDR3 is 15 residues. CDR1 and CDR2 (germline): SGHDT, YYEEEE. With V trimmed by 4 bases and J by 3 bases, 10 bases remained unmatched. The CDR3 region is CASSPGTTKFYEQYF. In nucleotides, the CDR3 is TGTGCCAGCAGCCCCGGGACTACCAAATTCTACGAGCAGTACTTC.

The chain combines TRBV13 with TRBJ2-7; 10 positions agree with TRBD2. Per germline, CDR1 PRHDT and CDR2 FYEKMQ (reference sequence). CDR3 length equals 16 residues. J lost 1 base, V lost 4 bases, and 7 bases had no gene match. The CDR3 region is CASSSNLAGESYEQYF. In DNA form, the CDR3 reads TGTGCCAGCAGCTCCAACCTAGCGGGAGAGTCCTACGAGCAGTACTTC.

This chain connects TRBV2 to TRBJ2-1; tentatively, D is TRBD1 (5 bases). CDR3 length: 12 amino acids. The germline CDR1 and CDR2 sequences are SNHLY and FYNNEI. V lost 4 bases and J 5 bases, leaving 6 bases between the germline ends. DNA for the CDR3: TGTGCCAGCAGTGGACAGAACAATGAGCAGTTCTTC. It translates to CASSGQNNEQFF.

The chain carries TRBV4-3 and TRBJ2-1, with TRBD1 matching 7 bases. From germline, CDR1 is LGHNA and CDR2 YSLEER. The CDR3 consists of 16 residues. With V trimmed by 1 base and J by 8 bases, 11 bases remained unmatched. In DNA form, the CDR3 reads TGCGCCAGCAGCCAAGCTTTCGACAGGGTAATGGATGAGCAGTTCTTC. Protein: CASSQAFDRVMDEQFF.

Only a few counts were recorded for this clone. The CDR3, as DNA: TGCGCCAGCTCCCTGGGGGGGCGAGAGCAGTTCTTC. It is translated as CASSLGGREQFF. The chain recombines TRBV5-1 with TRBJ2-1; D may be TRBD2 (7 bases). The CDR3 is made up of 12 amino acids. V dropped 7 bases and J dropped 10 bases, with 15 bases sitting between them. Germline V CDR1 and CDR2: SGHRS, YFSETQ.

V and J are TRBV28 and TRBJ2-4; 8 nucleotides agree with TRBD1. The CDR3 covers 17 residues. J gave up 0 bases and V 5 bases, and 9 bases lay outside the gene matches. The germline CDR1 and CDR2 sequences are MDHEN and SYDVKM. Here the CDR3 reads CASSVGQEILAKNIQYF. The CDR3 DNA is TGTGCCAGCAGTGTGGGACAGGAGATTTTAGCCAAAAACATTCAGTACTTC.

The V and J genes are TRBV7-6 and TRBJ2-7, with a tentative D call TRBD1 (5 bases). This CDR3 spans 15 amino acids. V was shortened by 1 base and J by 0 bases, with 10 bases between the two germline ends. Germline V CDR1 and CDR2: SGHVS, FNYEAQ. This chain's CDR3 is CASSLEEDTSYEQYF. CDR3 DNA: TGTGCCAGCAGCTTAGAAGAGGACACCTCCTACGAGCAGTACTTC. The variable domain in full, with the rest retrieved from reference TRBV7-6 and TRBJ2-7, is GAGVSQSPRYKVTKRGQDVALRCDPISGHVSLYWYRQALGQGPEFLTYFNYEAQQDKSGLPNDRFSAERPEGSISTLTIQRTEQRDSAMYRCASSLEEDTSYEQYFGPGTRLTVT.

This chain uses TRBV25-1 with TRBJ1-4; no clear D. The CDR3 has 15 amino acids. With 4 bases removed from V and 2 bases from J, the gap between germline ends came to 11 bases. Germline CDR1 MGHDK, CDR2 SYGVNS. The CDR3 is CASSVPTMTNEKLFF. In DNA, the CDR3 is TGTGCCAGCAGTGTGCCGACAATGACTAATGAAAAACTGTTTTTT.

The genes are TRBV4-1 and TRBJ2-3; no definite D call. Germline lookup yields CDR1 MGHRA and CDR2 YSYEKL. This CDR3 spans 18 amino acids. Trimming took off 0 bases at V and 1 base at J, with 17 bases between the two ends. CDR3 DNA sequence: TGCGCCAGCAGCCAAGATGGGCCACAGCTTTTTCGCACAGATACGCAGTATTTT. This encodes CASSQDGPQLFRTDTQYF.

This clone appeared a few times. The V and J genes are TRBV14 and TRBJ1-1; 8 bases are shared with TRBD1. Germline V gene data show CDR1 as SGHDN and CDR2 as FVKESK. CDR3 size: 14 residues. The V gene end was trimmed by 1 base and the J gene end by 5 bases; junction bases not matched to a gene: 3. As DNA, the CDR3 is TGTGCCAGCAGCCAAGGACAGGGGTGGACTGAAGCTTTCTTT. This translates into CASSQGQGWTEAFF.

This clone was seen more than once but under ten times. This rearrangement joins TRBV4-1 to TRBJ2-7; D is possibly TRBD2 (6 bases). V shed 0 bases and J shed 2 bases, with 8 bases lying between them. Germline CDR1 MGHRA, CDR2 YSYEKL. CDR3 length: 14 residues. The CDR3 here is CASSQEWGAYEQYF. As DNA, the CDR3 is TGCGCCAGCAGCCAAGAATGGGGGGCCTACGAGCAGTACTTC.

The rearrangement joins TRBV4-3 to TRBJ2-7; the D gene is possibly TRBD2 (6 bases). This CDR3 is built from 13 residues. Trimming pared 3 bases from V and 5 bases from J, leaving 11 bases between. Germline V gene sequence: CDR1 LGHNA, CDR2 YSLEER. The CDR3 nucleotides read TGCGCCAGCAGCCATTTCTTAGCGGACGAGCAGTACTTC. This encodes CASSHFLADEQYF.

The chain couples TRBV27 to TRBJ2-3, with 9 bases matching TRBD1. CDR1 and CDR2 from the germline V gene are MNHEY and SMNVEV (reference sequence). The CDR3 sequence is 15 residues long. V trimming: 1 base; J trimming: 2 bases; junction bases outside the gene matches: 1. CDR3 bases: TGTGCCAGCAGTTTATGGACAGGGGACACAGATACGCAGTATTTT. Translated: CASSLWTGDTDTQYF.

J is TRBJ1-2 and V is TRBV30; 7 bases match TRBD1. CDR1 and CDR2 (germline): GTSNPN, SVGIG (reference sequence). This CDR3 is built from 14 residues. The V and J ends lost 4 bases and 7 bases, in that order; junction bases with no gene match: 12. Written as DNA, the CDR3 is TGTGCCTGGACCGGGGACAGCTCCTATGGTGGCTACACCTTC. Its protein is CAWTGDSSYGGYTF.

The chain joins TRBV5-1 to TRBJ2-1, with 8 bases lining up with TRBD2. With V trimmed by 2 bases and J by 6 bases, 7 bases remained unmatched. Germline V lookup: CDR1 SGHRS, CDR2 YFSETQ. This CDR3 spans 15 amino acids. The CDR3 loop reads CASSFLAGSRNEQFF. CDR3 bases: TGCGCCAGCAGCTTCTTAGCGGGGTCCCGCAATGAGCAGTTCTTC.

The V call is TRBV4-3, the J call TRBJ1-2; D not resolved. The length of the CDR3 is 15 residues. Per the germline V gene, CDR1 is LGHNA and CDR2 is YSLEER. V dropped 0 bases and J dropped 2 bases, with 10 bases sitting between them. For the CDR3, the DNA is TGCGCCAGCAGCCAAGACCCTCAAGCCAACTATGGCTACACCTTC. It translates to CASSQDPQANYGYTF.

The rearrangement links TRBV30 to TRBJ1-4, with TRBD1 matching 7 bases. The germline CDR1 and CDR2 sequences are GTSNPN and SVGIG (reference sequence). V shed 3 bases, J shed 7 bases, and the junction held 8 bases outside the gene matches. The CDR3 is made up of 14 amino acids. The CDR3 sequence: CAWRDRAGGEKLFF. The CDR3, as DNA: TGTGCCTGGAGAGACAGGGCCGGAGGTGAAAAACTGTTTTTT.